One and the same sample provided the 17 T cell receptor beta chains below, sequenced in a study of early stage breast cancer tumors. The repertoire was sequenced with immunoSEQ multiplex PCR; TCRdb's copy has only in-frame clones and lacks some. The sample shows over 8,500 clones, 71% of them seen only once. Sequenced: normal breast tissue next to the tumor. The origin of the receptors is a person in their sixties or seventies with breast cancer.

The chain uses TRBV18 and TRBJ2-1, with 9 positions matching TRBD2. Germline V gene data show CDR1 as KGHSH and CDR2 as LQKENI. The CDR3 is 15 residues long. The V gene end was trimmed by 3 bases and the J gene end by 7 bases; junction bases not matched to a gene: 7. CDR3 in amino acids: CASSPIAGAGNEQFF. DNA of the CDR3: TGTGCCAGCTCACCCATAGCGGGAGCCGGAAATGAGCAGTTCTTC. Together with reference TRBV18 and TRBJ2-1, the CDR3 gives the full variable domain: NAGVMQNPRHLVRRRGQEARLRCSPMKGHSHVYWYRQLPEEGLKFMVYLQKENIIDESGMPKERFSAEFPKEGPSILRIQQVVRGDSAAYFCASSPIAGAGNEQFFGPGTRLTVL.

The chain recombines TRBV6-5 with TRBJ2-2, with 8 nucleotides matching TRBD1. This CDR3 spans 15 amino acids. After removal of 6 bases from V and 3 bases from J, the junction contained 6 bases not matched to a gene. The germline V gene has CDR1 MNHEY and CDR2 SVGAGI. CDR3 in DNA: TGTGCCAGCAGCTTATCGACAGGGGACACCGGGGAGCTGTTTTTT. Protein: CASSLSTGDTGELFF.

This chain links TRBV19 with TRBJ1-5; TRBD1 matches 9 bases. Per germline, CDR1 LNHDA and CDR2 SQIVND (reference sequence). The V gene end was trimmed by 10 bases and the J gene end by 3 bases; junction bases not matched to a gene: 16. This CDR3 is 17 amino acids long. The CDR3 DNA reads TGTGCCACCGCGGACGTTACCGGGACAGGGAACAATCAGCCCCAGCATTTT. Its protein product is CATADVTGTGNNQPQHF.

V usage is TRBV28 and J usage is TRBJ2-7, with 12 bases matching TRBD2. V dropped 6 bases and J dropped 0; count of bases not matched to a gene: 3. This CDR3 region has 15 residues. CDR1 MDHEN and CDR2 SYDVKM come from the germline V gene. The CDR3 DNA sequence: TGTGCCAGCAGGCTAGCGGGAGGGGACTCCTACGAGCAGTACTTC. It encodes CASRLAGGDSYEQYF.

This clone appeared a few times. The V gene is TRBV14, the J gene TRBJ2-5, with TRBD2 matching over 8 bases. The V gene end was trimmed by 0 bases and the J gene end by 5 bases; junction bases not matched to a gene: 2. The CDR3 is 14 residues long. Germline V CDR1 and CDR2: SGHDN, FVKESK. CDR3 nucleotides: TGTGCCAGCAGCCAAGAAGTAGCGGGGGAGACCCAGTACTTC. As protein: CASSQEVAGETQYF. Looking up the rest from reference TRBV14 and TRBJ2-5 gives the full variable domain: EAGVTQFPSHSVIEKGQTVTLRCDPISGHDNLYWYRRVMGKEIKFLLHFVKESKQDESGMPNNRFLAERTGGTYSTLKVQPAELEDSGVYFCASSQEVAGETQYFGPGTRLLVL.

The chain recombines TRBV5-1 with TRBJ2-5, with 11 bases matching TRBD2. This CDR3 is 17 amino acids long. CDR1 SGHRS and CDR2 YFSETQ come from the germline V gene. V dropped 4 bases and J dropped 4; count of bases not matched to a gene: 12. Written as DNA, the CDR3 is TGCGCCAGCAGCCCGGGGGGGGGACTAGCGGCTAGAGAGACCCAGTACTTC. It specifies CASSPGGGLAARETQYF.

By share of the sample, this clone is medium-sized. This chain's CDR3 is CASSQALTGLNYEQYF. In DNA form, the CDR3 reads TGCGCCAGCAGCCAAGCACTAACGGGACTCAACTACGAGCAGTACTTC. This chain links TRBV4-1 with TRBJ2-7; TRBD2 is a possible D gene (6 bases). Germline-derived CDR1 and CDR2 are MGHRA and YSYEKL. V was shortened by 1 base and J by 3 bases, with 16 bases between the two germline ends. CDR3 length equals 16 residues.

This clone was observed a single time. The V gene is TRBV25-1, the J gene TRBJ2-3, with 10 bases matching TRBD2. The CDR3 length is 17 residues. The germline V gene has CDR1 MGHDK and CDR2 SYGVNS. Losses at the gene ends were 5 bases for V and 4 bases for J; bases not matched to a gene: 12. The CDR3 DNA follows: TGTGCCAGCAGTACACGAAAGCGGGAGGGCCCAGCAGATACGCAGTATTTT. Protein sequence: CASSTRKREGPADTQYF.

This clone has more than one count but fewer than ten. The chain couples TRBV19 to TRBJ2-5; TRBD2 is a possible D gene (6 bases). CDR3 length: 15 residues. CDR1 and CDR2 from the germline V gene are LNHDA and SQIVND (reference sequence). The germline V and J ends were trimmed by 1 base and 4 bases, with 13 bases remaining between them. Here the CDR3 reads CASSIGGGAVETQYF. The CDR3 nucleotides read TGTGCCAGTAGTATAGGAGGAGGGGCGGTAGAGACCCAGTACTTC.

The sample holds one count of this clone. V usage is TRBV19 and J usage is TRBJ2-5; weak D call: TRBD1 (6 bases). The last part of the DNA fits TRBJ2-7 better; the J call may be wrong. Germline V lookup: CDR1 LNHDA, CDR2 SQIVND (reference sequence). The CDR3 runs to 12 residues. The CDR3: CASSRGDYEQYF. The CDR3 DNA reads TGTGCCAGTAGCAGGGGCGACTACGAGCAGTACTTC.

The chain recombines TRBV19 with TRBJ1-2; 9 bases fit TRBD1. This CDR3 is 17 amino acids long. The junction had 15 bases not matched to a gene; V was cut back by 7 bases and J by 3 bases. Per the germline V gene, CDR1 is LNHDA and CDR2 is SQIVND (reference sequence). CDR3 sequence (DNA): TGTGCCAGTACCCCGTTTGGACAGGGGAAACGGGACTATGGCTACACCTTC. It specifies CASTPFGQGKRDYGYTF.

This clone showed up just a few times. The chain employs TRBV12-5 and TRBJ2-7; D perhaps matches TRBD1 (6 bases). Trimming took off 3 bases at V and 6 bases at J, with 21 bases between the two ends. This CDR3 is 16 amino acids long. Per germline, CDR1 LGHNT and CDR2 FRNRAP. As DNA, the CDR3 is TGTGCTAGTGGTTTCCCAGAGGGGGAGATAGGCGGCGAGCAGTACTTC. Its protein is CASGFPEGEIGGEQYF.

The genes are TRBV28 and TRBJ2-3; 11 bases map to TRBD2. Germline V gene lookup returns CDR1 MDHEN and CDR2 SYDVKM. After removal of 6 bases from V and 2 bases from J, the junction contained 4 bases not matched to a gene. This CDR3 has 15 residues. For the CDR3, the DNA is TGTGCCAGCAGCCGACTAGCGGGACTCACAGATACGCAGTATTTT. Translation: CASSRLAGLTDTQYF.

The chain uses TRBV11-3 and TRBJ2-5; a possible D gene is TRBD1 (5 bases). This CDR3 is 15 amino acids long. Trimming pared 0 bases from V and 3 bases from J, leaving 11 bases between. Looked up from germline, CDR1 is SGHNT and CDR2 is YENEEA. In DNA form, the CDR3 reads TGTGCCAGCAGCTTAGATGGCGGCAGGGAAGAGACCCAGTACTTC. Translating gives CASSLDGGREETQYF.

This clone was seen only once. The chain links TRBV7-9 to TRBJ2-3; 8 bases are a match to TRBD2. The V gene end was trimmed by 5 bases and the J gene end by 5 bases; junction bases not matched to a gene: 6. The CDR3 runs to 14 residues. Germline CDR1 is SEHNR and CDR2 is FQNEAQ (reference sequence). The CDR3: CASSRRGGEDTQYF. Written as DNA, the CDR3 is TGTGCCAGCAGCCGACGGGGGGGAGAAGATACGCAGTATTTT.

This sequence joins TRBV6-5 and TRBJ2-7; 7 bases agree with TRBD2. The CDR3 covers 15 residues. The ends lost 3 bases at V and 0 bases at J; junction bases unmatched: 5. CDR1 is MNHEY, CDR2 SVGAGI, per germline. The chain's CDR3 is CASSYTSASSYEQYF. As DNA, the CDR3 is TGTGCCAGCAGTTATACTAGCGCAAGCTCCTACGAGCAGTACTTC.

The chain carries TRBV7-8 and TRBJ1-1; D unresolved. The CDR3 spans 14 residues. Per the germline V gene, CDR1 is SGHVS and CDR2 is FQNEAQ. With 6 bases removed from V and 11 bases from J, the gap between germline ends came to 22 bases. CDR3 protein: CASSPTRAGYRAFF. The CDR3, as DNA: TGTGCCAGCAGTCCGACGCGCGCGGGCTACCGGGCTTTCTTT. Complete variable domain (other parts from reference TRBV7-8 and TRBJ1-1): GAGVSQSPRYKVAKRGQDVALRCDPISGHVSLFWYQQALGQGPEFLTYFQNEAQLDKSGLPSDRFFAERPEGSVSTLKIQRTQQEDSAVYLCASSPTRAGYRAFFGQGTRLTVV.